The clone carrying this T cell receptor beta chain has just a few counts. Its antigen is unidentified. Researchers took RNA transcripts and amplified the TCR beta CDR3 regions from them. The HTBI primer set drove a first-round RT-PCR of the TCR CDR3. TCRdb reanalysed the multiplex PCR reads using MiXCR and keeps one entry per CDR3 protein. This sample yields over 700,000 distinct CDR3 sequences, of which under 45% are seen a single time; approximately 31% belongs to the top ten. This CDR3 region has 16 residues. Germline V gene data show CDR1 as KGHDR and CDR2 as SFDVKD. The V and J ends lost 5 bases and 7 bases, in that order; junction bases with no gene match: 8. This entry comes from a study of T cells in Graves' hyperthyroidism and ophthalmopathy. Aged 18 to 65, the patients had hyperthyroidism that was newly diagnosed and had lasted under 2 months. PBMCs were derived from approximately 10 ml fresh peripheral blood.

Study-level findings and limits: Most thyroid-expanded clonotypes above 0.001 were also found in blood. Patients with ophthalmopathy were separated from those with stable hyperthyroidism by a 13 V-J model.

The chain employs TRBV24-1 and TRBJ1-5, with 12 bases matching TRBD1. The sequencing input was blood. The sequence was collected from a woman in her thirties or forties with Graves' hyperthyroidism. The CDR3 bases are TGTGCCACCAGTGCTTCCGGGACAGGGGGCTGGCAGCCCCAGCATTTT. Translated, it gives CATSASGTGGWQPQHF.